Listed below are T cell receptor beta chains from one sample, sequenced in a study of shared clonotypes between healthy human individuals. TCRdb keeps only in-frame clones here, not all; method: immunoSEQ multiplex PCR. The sample contains hundreds of thousands of clones, approximately 95% of which appear only once. The specimen sequenced was naive CD8+ T cells sorted from blood. Receptor source: a woman in her 30s in good health. Both conserved end residues are part of each CDR3. A D gene is named only where the DNA matches it firmly. Some rows have no size entry. The others give once, few or many, or a class for an expanded clone.

V: TRBV10-3
J: TRBJ2-7
D: .
size: .
DNA: TGTGCCATCAGTGAGGTCCTAGGGACCTACGAGCAGTACTTC
CDR3: CAISEVLGTYEQYF

V: TRBV19
J: TRBJ2-7
D: .
size: .
DNA: TGTGCCAGTAGTATCCCCTCAGCCTACGAGCAGTACTTC
CDR3: CASSIPSAYEQYF

V: TRBV28
J: TRBJ1-2
D: .
size: .
DNA: TGTGCCAGCACTAAAGAGGGCCCCTATGGCTACACCTTC
CDR3: CASTKEGPYGYTF

V: TRBV5-1
J: TRBJ1-1
D: .
size: .
DNA: TGCGCCAGCAGTCTTGACGGACCTGAATTGGGCGACACTGAAGCTTTCTTT
CDR3: CASSLDGPELGDTEAFF

V: TRBV28
J: TRBJ1-2
D: .
size: .
DNA: TGTGCCAGCAGTTTGATGGGAAAACCAAACTATGGCTACACCTTC
CDR3: CASSLMGKPNYGYTF

V: TRBV28
J: TRBJ2-2
D: .
size: once
DNA: TGTGCCAGCAGTCCCGGGTCCTTCAACACCGGGGAGCTGTTTTTT
CDR3: CASSPGSFNTGELFF

V: TRBV30
J: TRBJ1-4
D: .
size: .
DNA: TGTGCCTGGCACCGGGGGGCTGAAAAACTGTTTTTT
CDR3: CAWHRGAEKLFF

V: TRBV29-1
J: TRBJ2-5
D: TRBD1
size: .
DNA: TGCAGCGTTGTGACAGGGGCGGTATGGGAGACCCAGTACTTC
CDR3: CSVVTGAVWETQYF

V: TRBV5-4
J: TRBJ2-1
D: .
size: few
DNA: TGTGCCAGCAGCGGACCCAATGAGCAGTTCTTC
CDR3: CASSGPNEQFF

V: TRBV4-2
J: TRBJ2-2
D: TRBD2
size: once
DNA: TGTGCCAGCAGCCAGGGACTAGCGGGAGGGCCGAACGGGGAGCTGTTTTTT
CDR3: CASSQGLAGGPNGELFF

V: TRBV19
J: TRBJ2-3
D: .
size: .
DNA: TGTGCCAGTAGCTGGAAACCCACAGATACGCAGTATTTT
CDR3: CASSWKPTDTQYF

V: TRBV27
J: TRBJ2-7
D: TRBD2
size: .
DNA: TGTGCCAGCAGAAAGACTAGCGGGGACTACGAGCAGTACTTC
CDR3: CASRKTSGDYEQYF

V: TRBV27
J: TRBJ1-5
D: .
size: .
DNA: TGTGCCAGCAGGGTACCCAGGGGAATCACCGTGGGTAATCAGCCCCAGCATTTT
CDR3: CASRVPRGITVGNQPQHF

V: TRBV7-2
J: TRBJ2-1
D: TRBD2
size: .
DNA: TGTGCCAGCAGCTTACTAGCGGGAGTTTTAAGGAATGAGCAGTTCTTC
CDR3: CASSLLAGVLRNEQFF

V: TRBV25-1
J: TRBJ2-7
D: .
size: .
DNA: TGTGCCAGCAGTGTCCGAGGGGTCGCCTACGAGCAGTACTTC
CDR3: CASSVRGVAYEQYF

V: TRBV27
J: TRBJ2-7
D: .
size: .
DNA: TGTGCCAGCAGTATCTCTATCGTTCCTGGCGAGCAGTACTTC
CDR3: CASSISIVPGEQYF

V: TRBV7-9
J: TRBJ2-1
D: TRBD2
size: .
DNA: TGTGCCAGCAGCGAAAGGGCCGGGACTAGCGGGAGGGAGCAGTTCTTC
CDR3: CASSERAGTSGREQFF

V: TRBV7-9
J: TRBJ2-1
D: .
size: once
DNA: TGTGCCAGCAGCTTAGATCCTAGTAGGGGGGCAATAGACGAGCAGTTCTTC
CDR3: CASSLDPSRGAIDEQFF

V: TRBV7-9
J: TRBJ2-7
D: .
size: .
DNA: TGTGCCAGCAGCCCATCGGACAGTAGGCACGAGCAGTACTTC
CDR3: CASSPSDSRHEQYF

V: TRBV27
J: TRBJ2-1
D: TRBD2
size: .
DNA: TGTGCCAGCAGTTTCGCCCTAGCGGGACCAAGCTCCTACAATGAGCAGTTCTTC
CDR3: CASSFALAGPSSYNEQFF

V: TRBV11-1
J: TRBJ2-2
D: .
size: .
DNA: TGTGCCAGCAGCGAGTTAGAGAGAACGAACACCGGGGAGCTGTTTTTT
CDR3: CASSELERTNTGELFF

V: TRBV5-1
J: TRBJ2-7
D: .
size: .
DNA: TGCGCCAGCAGTTCGCCAGGGTCCTACGAGCAGTACTTC
CDR3: CASSSPGSYEQYF

V: TRBV9
J: TRBJ2-7
D: .
size: .
DNA: TGTGCCAGCAGCGTAGGCGGGGACGAGCAGTACTTC
CDR3: CASSVGGDEQYF

V: TRBV7-9
J: TRBJ2-1
D: TRBD2
size: .
DNA: TGTGCCAGCAGCCCTAAAACTAGCGGGAGATTTTACAATGAGCAGTTCTTC
CDR3: CASSPKTSGRFYNEQFF

V: TRBV9
J: TRBJ2-7
D: TRBD2
size: once
DNA: TGTGCCAGCAGCGTACAAAGGACTAGCGGGAGGGAAGAGCAGTACTTC
CDR3: CASSVQRTSGREEQYF

V: TRBV13
J: TRBJ1-2
D: .
size: .
DNA: TGTGCCAGCAGCTTGGGTGGGGGGGAGTCCTATGGCTACACCTTC
CDR3: CASSLGGGESYGYTF

V: TRBV10-3
J: TRBJ2-1
D: TRBD2
size: .
DNA: TGTGCCATCACCGAGCGGGAGCCGAGCTCCTACAATGAGCAGTTCTTC
CDR3: CAITEREPSSYNEQFF

V: TRBV12-1
J: TRBJ1-3
D: .
size: .
DNA: TGTGCCAGCAGTTCCACCCTTAGCGGGAGATCAGACACCATATATTTT
CDR3: CASSSTLSGRSDTIYF

V: TRBV4-1
J: TRBJ2-7
D: TRBD2
size: .
DNA: TGCGCCAGCAGCCCAGGACTAGCGGGCTCCTACGAGCAGTACTTC
CDR3: CASSPGLAGSYEQYF

V: TRBV6-6
J: TRBJ2-7
D: TRBD2
size: .
DNA: TGTGCCAGCAGTTACCCAGGCGGGAGGGCCCACGAGCAGTACTTC
CDR3: CASSYPGGRAHEQYF

V: TRBV9
J: TRBJ2-3
D: TRBD2
size: .
DNA: TGTGCCAGCAGCGTAGATGCCAGCGGGATCAGCACAGATACGCAGTATTTT
CDR3: CASSVDASGISTDTQYF

V: TRBV27
J: TRBJ2-1
D: .
size: .
DNA: TGTGCCAGCAGTTTATCTGGGCATTCCTACAATGAGCAGTTCTTC
CDR3: CASSLSGHSYNEQFF